One T cell receptor beta chain is described in this entry. Its antigen is still unknown. The record has no base qualities; no much larger clone is one base away. The immunoSEQ platform was used to carry out deep TCRbeta sequencing. The original pipeline was this. For further analysis, only productive rearrangements were exported from the immunoSEQ Analyzer. T cell phenotypes were assigned to bulk TCRbeta clonotypes by matching the clonotypes to single-cell RNA+TCR-seq clones that had the same TCRbeta sequence. Using bulk TCR sequencing data, clone enrichment in tumor was calculated by dividing a clone's tumor frequency by the same clone's PBMC frequency. TCRs were sorted with GLIPH into specificity groups, meaning clusters of distinct TCRs that share CDR3 motifs and likely recognize common antigens. Drawn from immuneACCESS, this table holds only the in-frame rearrangements with V and J called that TCRdb kept. Clones are partly lost; checked studies trace under half to an unresolved V gene and leave the rest unexplained. V, J and clone size were drawn from that table, and D and trimming were deduced from the DNA. The sample contains about 63,000 clones, around 67% of them found a single time. The ten largest clones capture roughly 4.7% of the sample.

The CDR3 sequence holds 13 residues, the cysteine and phenylalanine included. The read is trimmed to its CDR3 DNA, 39 bases read in frame from base 1. Looking up the germline V gene (reference sequence) yields CDR1 GTSNPN and CDR2 SVGIG. The V end loses 5 bases and the J end loses 4 bases, and a stretch of 15 bases separates them. The sample's time point, from its label and the paper: after anti-PD-1 therapy. For bulk TCRbeta sequencing, genomic DNA was extracted from tumor biopsies or peripheral blood, and input amounts ranged from about 616 ng to 6,500 ng. Histologically proven advanced or metastatic basal or squamous cell carcinoma was present in all patients, all of whom were poor candidates for surgical resection. The basal cell carcinoma cohort comprised fewer than twelve patients, of whom 8 had bulk tumor TCR sequencing. This sample is drawn from a study of T cells in tumors after PD-1 blockade (dated by TCRdb to between 2019 and 2020). With regard to the full study: Patients were excluded if they had prior checkpoint blockade, use of systemic immunosuppressants, or recent radiotherapy or other anti-cancer therapy within 4 weeks. Treatment consisted of either cemiplimab 350 mg every 2 weeks or pembrolizumab 200 mg every 3 weeks. RECIST version 1.1 was used to assess clinical response. On average, peripheral blood samples had more than 90,000 TCR templates (range roughly 24,000-280,000) and under 40,000 unique clonotypes. Bulk TCR sequencing was performed on 9 to 11 peripheral blood samples from a handful of patients to compare blood and tumor clonotypes. Some patients also continued taking vismodegib 150 mg daily during anti-PD-1 treatment. The study performed paired single-cell RNA and TCR sequencing on site-matched tumors from BCC or SCC patients before and after anti-PD-1 therapy. On the study overall, not on this receptor specifically: Where the novel T cell clones came from was not identified, and possible sources could include lymphoid organs or rare unexpanded clones inside the tumor or in the tumor periphery. About 40% of the TCR clonotypes from tumors also showed up in blood, and some novel exhausted tumor clones were present in pre-treatment blood, which suggests peripheral recruitment.

This sequence originates from a human donor with basal cell carcinoma. The chain is made from TRBV30 and TRBJ2-7; confidence is insufficient to name the D gene. This material consisted of PBMCs, taken after anti-PD-1 treatment. The CDR3 sequence is CAWHPPHGYEQYF. The DNA is TGTGCCTGGCACCCCCCCCACGGGTACGAGCAGTACTTC.